These 7 T cell receptor beta chains were sequenced from one sample in a study of blood T cell repertoires in COVID-19. Using immunoSEQ multiplex PCR, the repertoire was profiled, and TCRdb retains in-frame clones only, with some absent. The repertoire includes under 250,000 clones, approximately 86% of them detected once, and just over 2.5% sits in the top ten. The sample was PBMCs or T cells enriched from blood (not recorded which). The source of these receptors is a woman younger than 45 with acute COVID-19.

The chain employs TRBV7-2 and TRBJ2-3; the match to TRBD2 covers 11 bases. Germline CDR1 reads SGHTA; CDR2 reads FQGNSA. The ends lost 10 bases at V and 6 bases at J; junction bases unmatched: 3. The CDR3 covers 12 residues. For the CDR3, the DNA is TGTGCCACGGGACTAGCGGCGGATACGCAGTATTTT. Protein: CATGLAADTQYF. Variable domain in full (rest from reference TRBV7-2 and TRBJ2-3): GAGVSQSPSNKVTEKGKDVELRCDPISGHTALYWYRQSLGQGLEFLIYFQGNSAPDKSGLPSDRFSAERTGGSVSTLTIQRTQQEDSAVYLCATGLAADTQYFGPGTRLTVL.

This sequence joins TRBV6-5 and TRBJ1-1; 8 nucleotides match TRBD1. The CDR3 extends over 16 amino acids. V shed 4 bases and J 1 base; nucleotides not matched to a gene: 8. CDR1 is MNHEY and CDR2 is SVGAGI in the germline V gene. CDR3 region: CASSSPTGAGNTEAFF. CDR3 sequence (DNA): TGTGCCAGCAGTTCGCCGACAGGGGCTGGGAACACTGAAGCTTTCTTT.

Only one count was recorded for this clone. The chain is built from TRBV7-9 and TRBJ1-5; D is perhaps TRBD1 (5 bases). CDR1 SEHNR and CDR2 FQNEAQ come from the germline V gene (reference sequence). Trimming stripped 0 bases from V and 3 bases from J, with 9 bases between. The CDR3 runs 15 residues. For the CDR3, the DNA is TGTGCCAGCAGCTTAGCCGGACACTCCAATCAGCCCCAGCATTTT. Translated, it gives CASSLAGHSNQPQHF.

This chain uses TRBV7-6 with TRBJ1-2; 11 bases are shared with TRBD1. Germline V CDR1 and CDR2: SGHVS, FNYEAQ. The V gene end was trimmed by 5 bases and the J gene end by 7 bases; junction bases not matched to a gene: 3. The CDR3 has 13 residues. In DNA form, the CDR3 reads TGTGCCAGCAGCGGGACAGGGGGGACTGGCTACACCTTC. It is translated as CASSGTGGTGYTF.

This sequence joins TRBV4-3 and TRBJ2-2, with 9 bases identical to TRBD1. V trimming: 2 bases; J trimming: 4 bases; junction bases outside the gene matches: 8. The CDR3 totals 17 residues. Germline assignment: CDR1 LGHNA and CDR2 YSLEER. For the CDR3, the DNA is TGCGCCAGCAGCCAAAGGGACAGGGAAGACATCACCGGGGAGCTGTTTTTT. It translates to CASSQRDREDITGELFF.

This clone has a single count. The CDR3 region is CASSSEVNYGYTF. CDR3 in DNA: TGTGCCAGCAGCTCGGAGGTTAACTATGGCTACACCTTC. The V call is TRBV5-6, the J call TRBJ1-2; no firm D call. CDR3 length equals 13 residues. Per germline, CDR1 SGHDT and CDR2 YYEEEE. V lost 3 bases and J 1 base, leaving 7 bases between the germline ends.

The V gene is TRBV3-1 (or the pseudogene TRBV3-2), the J gene TRBJ1-4; D not certain. The ends were cut back, 0 bases at V and 10 bases at J, with 12 bases in the middle. This CDR3 has 14 residues. The germline CDR1 and CDR2 sequences are LGHDT and YNNKEL (reference sequence). The CDR3 DNA reads as TGTGCCAGCAGCCAAGAGGGCTGGAACCCAAAACTGTTTTTT. As protein: CASSQEGWNPKLFF.